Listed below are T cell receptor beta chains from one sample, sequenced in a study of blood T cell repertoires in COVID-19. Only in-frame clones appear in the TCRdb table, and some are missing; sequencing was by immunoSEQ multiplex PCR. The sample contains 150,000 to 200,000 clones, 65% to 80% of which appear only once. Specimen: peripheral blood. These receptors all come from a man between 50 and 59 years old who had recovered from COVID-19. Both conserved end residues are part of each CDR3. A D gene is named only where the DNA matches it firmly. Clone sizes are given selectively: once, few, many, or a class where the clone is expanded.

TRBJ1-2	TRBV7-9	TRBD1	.	TGTGCCAGCAGCTTAGCCAACAGGGGGCGGTTTGGCTACACCTTC	CASSLANRGRFGYTF
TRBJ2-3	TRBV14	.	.	TGTGCCAGCAGCCAAGTTAGACACACAGATACGCAGTATTTT	CASSQVRHTDTQYF
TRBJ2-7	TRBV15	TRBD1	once	TGTGCCACCAGCAGAAGGGGACAGGGGAACGAGCAGTACTTC	CATSRRGQGNEQYF
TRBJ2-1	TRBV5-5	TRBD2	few	TGTGCCAGCAGCGGGGGACTAGCGGGAGGCGATGAGCAGTTCTTC	CASSGGLAGGDEQFF
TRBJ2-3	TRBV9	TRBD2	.	TGTGCCAGCAGTCGGACTAGGGAGACAGATACGCAGTATTTT	CASSRTRETDTQYF
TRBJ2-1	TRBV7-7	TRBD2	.	TGTGCCAGCAGCTTAGCGGGGACTAACAATGAGCAGTTCTTC	CASSLAGTNNEQFF
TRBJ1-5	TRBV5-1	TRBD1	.	TGCGCCAGCAGCCCTAATCCCCGACAGGGAGAGGCTCAGCCCCAGCATTTT	CASSPNPRQGEAQPQHF
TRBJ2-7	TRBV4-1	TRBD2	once	TGCGCCAGCAGCCAGGAAGCGGGAGGGGGTACCTACGAGCAGTACTTC	CASSQEAGGGTYEQYF
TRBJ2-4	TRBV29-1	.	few	TGCAGCGCCGATTCTGGGGACTCCGGCAAAAACATTCAGTACTTC	CSADSGDSGKNIQYF
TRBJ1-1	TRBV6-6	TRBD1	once	TGTGCCAGCAGAGGACAGGGCGGAGGGAACACTGAAGCTTTCTTT	CASRGQGGGNTEAFF
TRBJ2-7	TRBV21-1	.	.	TGTGCCAGCCGGAGGGTGGGCGAGCAGTACTTC	CASRRVGEQYF
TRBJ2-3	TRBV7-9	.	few	TGTGCCAGCAGCCGATCAGACACAGATACGCAGTATTTT	CASSRSDTDTQYF
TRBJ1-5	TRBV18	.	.	TGTGCCAGCTCACCGTCCAGGGTTTTGGCGGTTCAGCCCCAGCATTTT	CASSPSRVLAVQPQHF
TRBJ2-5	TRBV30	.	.	TGTGCCTGGAGTAGGGATACACGGGGAGAGACCCAGTACTTC	CAWSRDTRGETQYF
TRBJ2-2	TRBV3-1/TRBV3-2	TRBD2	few	TGTGCCAGCAGCCATTTGGGACTAGGGACGGGGGAGCTGTTTTTT	CASSHLGLGTGELFF
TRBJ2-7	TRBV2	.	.	TGTGCCAGCAGTGATGGGGCAGGGTTTTACGAGCAGTACTTC	CASSDGAGFYEQYF
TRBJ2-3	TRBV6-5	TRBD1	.	TGTGCCAGTAGCACAGGGGGGGATACGCAGTATTTT	CASSTGGDTQYF
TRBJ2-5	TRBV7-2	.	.	TGTGCCAGCAACCAGCGGTCCCAAGAGACCCAGTACTTC	CASNQRSQETQYF
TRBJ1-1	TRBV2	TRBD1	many	TGTGCCAGCAGGCCTGACAGGGAAGCTGAAGCTTTCTTT	CASRPDREAEAFF
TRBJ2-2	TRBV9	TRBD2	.	TGTGCCAGCAGCGTAGTGCTAGCGGGAGCCACCGGGGAGCTGTTTTTT	CASSVVLAGATGELFF
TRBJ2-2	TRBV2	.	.	TGTGCCAGCAGTATATGGGCGAGTGGTGCCGGGGAGCTGTTTTTT	CASSIWASGAGELFF
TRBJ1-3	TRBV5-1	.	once	TGCGCCAGCAGCTGGGAAGGGGGCTCTGGAAACACCATATATTTT	CASSWEGGSGNTIYF
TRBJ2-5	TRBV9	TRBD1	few	TGTGCCAGCAGCGTAACAGGGGCAGGGGAGACCCAGTACTTC	CASSVTGAGETQYF
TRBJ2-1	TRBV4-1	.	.	TGCGCCAGCAGCCAAACCCTTGGGGGACTCGTTTTGTACAATGAGCAGTTCTTC	CASSQTLGGLVLYNEQFF
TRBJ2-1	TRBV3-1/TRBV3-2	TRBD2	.	TGTGCCAGCAGCCAACAAATATGGGGACTAGGAAACCACAATGAGCAGTTCTTC	CASSQQIWGLGNHNEQFF
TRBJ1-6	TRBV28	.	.	TGTGCCAGCACTTCAACTGGACAAGCCAGGATCTCCTATAATTCACCCCTCCACTTT	CASTSTGQARISYNSPLHF
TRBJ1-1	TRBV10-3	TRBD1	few	TGTGCCATCAGTGAGTCCTTACAGGGGTCCATGAACACTGAAGCTTTCTTT	CAISESLQGSMNTEAFF
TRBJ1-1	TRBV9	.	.	TGTGCCAGCGGAACCGGAGCAATGAACACTGAAGCTTTCTTT	CASGTGAMNTEAFF
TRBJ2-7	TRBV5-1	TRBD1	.	TGCGCCAGCAGCCTCGACAGGGACGAGCAGTACTTC	CASSLDRDEQYF
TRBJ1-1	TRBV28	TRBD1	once	TGTGCCAGCAGCATGGACAGGGTCACTGAAGCTTTCTTT	CASSMDRVTEAFF
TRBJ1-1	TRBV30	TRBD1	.	TGTGCCTGGAGTGAAGGGGGCCAAGGGCGTTGGACTGAAGCTTTCTTT	CAWSEGGQGRWTEAFF
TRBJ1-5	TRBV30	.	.	TGTGCCTGGAGTGGCGGGCAGTCTAATCAGCCCCAGCATTTT	CAWSGGQSNQPQHF
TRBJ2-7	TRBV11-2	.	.	TGTGCCAGCAGCTTAGCCTTTATCTCCTACGAGCAGTACTTC	CASSLAFISYEQYF
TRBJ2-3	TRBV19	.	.	TGTGCCAGTAACGTACAGGCTACCGCAGATACGCAGTATTTT	CASNVQATADTQYF
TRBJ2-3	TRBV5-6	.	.	TGTGCCAGCAGCCGCGACACGGGAAGCACAGATACGCAGTATTTT	CASSRDTGSTDTQYF
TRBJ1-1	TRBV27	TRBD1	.	TGTGCCAGCAGTACTACGGGACAGGCTATGAACACTGAAGCTTTCTTT	CASSTTGQAMNTEAFF
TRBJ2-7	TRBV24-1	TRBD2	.	TGTGCCACCAGTGACCCAAGCGGGAGCTCCTACGAGCAGTACTTC	CATSDPSGSSYEQYF
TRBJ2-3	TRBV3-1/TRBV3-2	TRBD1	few	TGTGCCAGCAGCCAAGCTCCTCCGGGACAGGGGTCAGATACGCAGTATTTT	CASSQAPPGQGSDTQYF
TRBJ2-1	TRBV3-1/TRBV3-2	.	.	TGTGCCAGCAGCCAAGGAAGTCTGAGTATAAGTGAGCAGTTCTTC	CASSQGSLSISEQFF
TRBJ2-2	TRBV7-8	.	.	TGTGCCAGCAGCCTCTACACCGGGGAGCTGTTTTTT	CASSLYTGELFF
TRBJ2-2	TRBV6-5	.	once	TGTGCCAGCAGTCCCCTGAGGGTGGGGACCGGGGAGCTGTTTTTT	CASSPLRVGTGELFF
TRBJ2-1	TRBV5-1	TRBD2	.	TGCGCCAGCAGCATGCCCCCCGGGACTAGTGGGAGCTCCTACAATGAGCAGTTCTTC	CASSMPPGTSGSSYNEQFF
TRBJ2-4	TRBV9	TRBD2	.	TGTGCCAGCAGCGTTACCGGGACTAGCGGGAGTGGTGACATTCAGTACTTC	CASSVTGTSGSGDIQYF
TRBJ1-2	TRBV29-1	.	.	TGCAGCGTTGAAAGGGGGAACTATGGCTACACCTTC	CSVERGNYGYTF
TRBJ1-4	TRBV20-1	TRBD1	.	TGCAGTGCTAGTACTTACAGGGGGATTGAAAAACTGTTTTTT	CSASTYRGIEKLFF
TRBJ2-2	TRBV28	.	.	TGTGCCAGCAGGTTCGGACTAACCAACCCCGGGGAGCTGTTTTTT	CASRFGLTNPGELFF
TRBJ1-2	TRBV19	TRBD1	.	TGTGCCAGTAGTAAACCACGACAGGGTGAGGGCTATGGCTACACCTTC	CASSKPRQGEGYGYTF
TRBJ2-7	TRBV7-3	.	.	TGTGCCAGCAGCTTAGGGACTGAAGACGAGCAGTACTTC	CASSLGTEDEQYF
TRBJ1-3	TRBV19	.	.	TGTGCCAGTAGTATTGGAGTTTCTGGAAACACCATATATTTT	CASSIGVSGNTIYF